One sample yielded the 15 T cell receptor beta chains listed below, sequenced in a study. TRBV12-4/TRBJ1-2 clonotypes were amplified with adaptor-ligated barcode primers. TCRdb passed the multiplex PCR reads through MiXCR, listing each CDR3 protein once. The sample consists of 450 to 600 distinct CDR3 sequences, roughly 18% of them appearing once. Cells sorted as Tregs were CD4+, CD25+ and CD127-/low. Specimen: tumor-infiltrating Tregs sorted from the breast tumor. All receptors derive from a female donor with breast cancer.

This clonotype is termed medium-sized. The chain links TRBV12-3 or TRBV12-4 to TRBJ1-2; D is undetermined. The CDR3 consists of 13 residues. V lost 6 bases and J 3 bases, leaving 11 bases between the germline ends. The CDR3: CASSLMRDYGYTF. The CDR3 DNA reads TGTGCCAGCAGCCTGATGCGGGACTATGGCTACACCTTC.

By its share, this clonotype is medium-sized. This CDR3 reads CASRGQGSYGYTF. Written as DNA, the CDR3 is TGTGCCAGCAGAGGACAGGGATCCTATGGCTACACCTTC. The chain employs TRBV12-3 or TRBV12-4 and TRBJ1-2; 8 bases map to TRBD1. V was clipped by 6 bases and J by 4 bases; unmatched bases: 4. CDR3 length equals 13 residues.

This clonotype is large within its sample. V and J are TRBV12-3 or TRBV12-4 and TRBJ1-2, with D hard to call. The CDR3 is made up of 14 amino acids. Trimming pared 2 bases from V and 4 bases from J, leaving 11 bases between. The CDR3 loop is CASSLRSDGYGYTF. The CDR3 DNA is TGTGCCAGCAGTTTAAGATCTGACGGCTATGGCTACACCTTC.

CDR3 sequence: CASTSPGARGYTF. The CDR3 DNA reads as TGTGCCAGCACCTCCCCAGGGGCGCGAGGCTACACCTTC. This sequence joins TRBV12-3 or TRBV12-4 and TRBJ1-2, with D perhaps matching TRBD1 (6 bases). Trimming pared 7 bases from V and 8 bases from J, leaving 17 bases between. There are 13 residues in the CDR3.

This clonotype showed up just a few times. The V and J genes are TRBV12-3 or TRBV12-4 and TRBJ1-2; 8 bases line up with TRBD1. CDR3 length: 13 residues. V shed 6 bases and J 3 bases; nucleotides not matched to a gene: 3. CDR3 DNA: TGTGCCAGCAGACCGGGACAGGACTATGGCTACACCTTC. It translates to CASRPGQDYGYTF.

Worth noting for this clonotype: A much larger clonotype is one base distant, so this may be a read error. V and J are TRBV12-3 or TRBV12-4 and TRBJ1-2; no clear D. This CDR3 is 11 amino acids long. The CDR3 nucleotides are TGTGCCAACAGTTCAAAATACGGCTACACCTTC. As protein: CANSSKYGYTF.

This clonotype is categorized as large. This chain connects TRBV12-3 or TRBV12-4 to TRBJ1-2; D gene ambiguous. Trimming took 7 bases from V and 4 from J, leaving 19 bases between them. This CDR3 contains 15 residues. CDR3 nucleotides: TGTGCCAGCACCCTACAAACAGTATCCGCCTATGGCTACACCTTC. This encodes CASTLQTVSAYGYTF.

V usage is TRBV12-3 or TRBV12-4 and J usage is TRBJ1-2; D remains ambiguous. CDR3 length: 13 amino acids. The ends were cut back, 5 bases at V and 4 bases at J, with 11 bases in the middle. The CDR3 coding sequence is TGTGCCAGCAGTCCAGGACGGGCCTATGGCTACACCTTC. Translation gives CASSPGRAYGYTF.

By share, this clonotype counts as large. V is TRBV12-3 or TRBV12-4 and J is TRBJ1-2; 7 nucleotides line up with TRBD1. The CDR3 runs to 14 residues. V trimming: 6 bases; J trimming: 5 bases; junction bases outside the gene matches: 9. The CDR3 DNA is TGTGCCAGCAGCTATACGGGACAGAATTATGGCTACACCTTC. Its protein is CASSYTGQNYGYTF.

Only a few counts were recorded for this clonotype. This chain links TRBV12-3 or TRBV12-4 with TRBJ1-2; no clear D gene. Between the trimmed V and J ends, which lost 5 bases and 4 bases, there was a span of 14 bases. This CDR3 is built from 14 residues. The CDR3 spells CASSPLDEAYGYTF. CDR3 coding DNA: TGTGCCAGCAGTCCCCTAGACGAGGCCTATGGCTACACCTTC.

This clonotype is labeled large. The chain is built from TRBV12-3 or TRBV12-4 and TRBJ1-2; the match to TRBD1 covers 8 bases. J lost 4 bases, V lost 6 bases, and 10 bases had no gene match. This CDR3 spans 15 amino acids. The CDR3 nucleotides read TGTGCCAGCAGACCGGCGGACAGGGTAACCTATGGCTACACCTTC. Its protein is CASRPADRVTYGYTF.

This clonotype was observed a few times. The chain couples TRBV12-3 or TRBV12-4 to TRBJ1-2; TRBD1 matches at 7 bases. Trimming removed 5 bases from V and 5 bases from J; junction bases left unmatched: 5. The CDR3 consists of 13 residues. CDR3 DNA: TGTGCCAGCAGTACGGGACAGACTTATGGCTACACCTTC. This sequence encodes CASSTGQTYGYTF.

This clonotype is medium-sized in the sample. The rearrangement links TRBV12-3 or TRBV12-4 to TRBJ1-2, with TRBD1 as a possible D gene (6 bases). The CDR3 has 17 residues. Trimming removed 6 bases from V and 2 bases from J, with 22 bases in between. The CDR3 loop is CASSPDSPGPLNYGYTF. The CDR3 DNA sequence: TGTGCCAGCAGCCCGGACAGCCCCGGACCTCTAAACTATGGCTACACCTTC.

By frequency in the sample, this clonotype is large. The DNA of the CDR3 is TGTGCCAGCAGGACCAGTTGGTATGGCTACACCTTC. This translates into CASRTSWYGYTF. This chain connects TRBV12-3 or TRBV12-4 to TRBJ1-2; D gene ambiguous. The CDR3 totals 12 residues. Trimming cost V 6 bases and J 5 bases, with 10 bases left between them.

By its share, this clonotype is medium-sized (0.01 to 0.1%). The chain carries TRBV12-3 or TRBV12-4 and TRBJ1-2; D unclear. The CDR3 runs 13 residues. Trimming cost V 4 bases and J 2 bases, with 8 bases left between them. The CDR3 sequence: CASSSTTNYGYTF. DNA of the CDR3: TGTGCCAGCAGTTCGACGACCAACTATGGCTACACCTTC.